A single sample is the source of the 27 T cell receptor beta chains below, sequenced in a study of regulatory T cells in long-lasting Graves disease (dated by TCRdb to the early 2020s). The intended sense of this specimen's time point label: newly diagnosed GD, antithyroid drugs for less than 3 months. For both TCR sequencing and RNA sequencing, RNA was extracted from PBMCs in TRIzol. Library preparation used multiplex PCR. Sequencing was performed on an Illumina HiSeq 4000. TCR beta libraries were built with iRepertoire HTBI primers and Arm-PCR amplification of CDR3 regions. TCRdb cleaned the public reads at Q25 with fastp, built clones with MiXCR and kept in-frame beta chains. CDR3 protein duplicates are merged, each entry listing the most common genes and DNA. This sample is represented by more than 300,000 distinct CDR3 sequences; around 15% of them were singletons. 20% to 25% of the sample comes from the top ten.

These sequences were also reported in another study, on T cells in Graves' hyperthyroidism and ophthalmopathy.

Sequences were derived from peripheral blood mononuclear cells (PBMCs), sampled at new diagnosis, from a patient treated with antithyroid drugs. The receptors come from a woman under 30 with Graves disease. Donor details come from another sample of the same person, matched by shared clones.

This clonotype appeared many times. The chain carries TRBV6-1 and TRBJ1-1; D is uncertain. This CDR3 region has 11 residues. CDR1 and CDR2 (germline): MNHNS, SASEGT. With 8 bases removed from V and 4 bases from J, the gap between germline ends came to 8 bases. CDR3 coding DNA: TGTGCCAGCGCCTGGGGCACTGAAGCTTTCTTT. Residues: CASAWGTEAFF.

This clonotype occurred many times. The chain links TRBV12-3 or TRBV12-4 to TRBJ1-5; 10 bases map to TRBD1. The CDR3 runs to 16 residues. V lost 4 bases and J lost 2; bases outside the gene matches: 5. The CDR3 coding sequence is TGTGCCAGCAGTTGGACAGGGGGGCGCCGCAATCAGCCCCAGCATTTT. It yields the protein CASSWTGGRRNQPQHF.

Ten or more counts support this clonotype. The chain has TRBV28 and TRBJ1-1; the match to TRBD1 covers 7 bases. The CDR3 is made up of 17 amino acids. CDR1 is MDHEN and CDR2 is SYDVKM in the germline V gene. V shed 7 bases and J 0 bases; nucleotides not matched to a gene: 14. The CDR3 reads CASTDLGETGLNTEAFF. CDR3 nucleotides: TGTGCCAGCACCGATCTCGGGGAGACAGGGCTGAACACTGAAGCTTTCTTT.

CDR3 sequence (DNA): TGTGCCAGCAGTTACGACGGGACAGGGGGCAGTGGTTCACCCCTCCACTTT. Amino acid sequence: CASSYDGTGGSGSPLHF. The V and J genes are TRBV6-5 and TRBJ1-6, with TRBD1 matching 12 bases. V was clipped by 2 bases and J by 9 bases; unmatched bases: 8. CDR1 is MNHEY and CDR2 is SVGAGI in the germline V gene. There are 17 residues in the CDR3.

The count of this clonotype is one. A much larger clone differs from this one at a single base, so this may be a read error. The chain is built from TRBV7-2 and TRBJ2-1; D is unresolved. Germline V gene sequence: CDR1 SGHTA, CDR2 FQGNSA. V was trimmed by 5 bases and J by 9 bases, leaving 14 bases between them. The CDR3 loop spans 13 amino acids. CDR3 in DNA: TGTGCCAGCAGCCCAACCCGTGGGGTTGAGCAGTTCTTC. This encodes CASSPTRGVEQFF.

A few counts support this clonotype. This rearrangement joins TRBV27 to TRBJ2-7, with D perhaps being TRBD1 or TRBD2 (5 bases each). Looked up from germline, CDR1 is MNHEY and CDR2 is SMNVEV (reference sequence). The CDR3 spans 12 residues. The germline V and J ends were trimmed by 7 bases and 2 bases, with 9 bases remaining between them. This CDR3 reads CASKGPTYEQYF. CDR3 nucleotides: TGTGCCAGCAAGGGACCAACCTACGAGCAGTACTTC.

CDR3 sequence reads: CASSEIYGGYGYTF. CDR3 in DNA: TGTGCCAGCAGTGAGATTTACGGAGGCTATGGCTACACCTTC. V gene TRBV6-1 combines with J gene TRBJ1-2; no definite D call. Trimming removed 3 bases from V and 4 bases from J, with 12 bases in between. This CDR3 has 14 residues. Germline CDR1 reads MNHNS; CDR2 reads SASEGT.

In this sample, this clonotype turned up many times. The chain couples TRBV4-2 to TRBJ1-2, with 8 bases that match TRBD1. Germline values: CDR1 LGHNA, CDR2 YNFKEQ. V lost 3 bases to trimming and J lost 1 base; unmatched junction nucleotides: 13. CDR3 size: 18 residues. This chain's CDR3 is CASSHRIDRDRRNYGYTF. In DNA, the CDR3 is TGTGCCAGCAGCCACCGAATTGACCGGGACAGGCGTAACTATGGCTACACCTTC.

Points on this clonotype: Since the CDR3 does not end with the conserved phenylalanine or tryptophan, this likely comes from a read error. CDR3: CASSQDQGRVYGYTL. The CDR3 nucleotides are TGTGCCAGCAGCCAAGATCAGGGGCGGGTCTATGGCTACACCTTG. The chain has TRBV3-1 and TRBJ1-2, with a possible D match to TRBD1 (6 bases). Trimming cost V 0 bases and J 4 bases, with 12 bases left between them. There are 15 residues in the CDR3. The germline gives CDR1 LGHDT, CDR2 YNNKEL (reference sequence).

Remarks on this clonotype: One end of the junction does not line up with germline, which may come from a read error. This rearrangement joins TRBV9 to TRBJ2-3; 11 bases map to TRBD2. From germline, CDR1 is SGDLS and CDR2 YYNGEE. There are 17 residues in the CDR3. The CDR3 loop reads CASSVTSGGLSIDTQYF. The CDR3 DNA reads TGTGCCAGCAGCGTAACTAGCGGGGGCCTTAGCATAGATACGCAGTATTTT.

This clonotype was seen at least ten times. The chain couples TRBV3-1 to TRBJ2-7; D assignment may be TRBD1 or TRBD2 (6 bases each). V was pared by 4 bases and J by 4 bases, with 17 bases between. The CDR3 runs to 15 residues. CDR1 is LGHDT and CDR2 is YNNKEL in the germline V gene (reference sequence). The CDR3 reads CASSPAPGEAYEQYF. The CDR3 coding sequence is TGTGCCAGCAGCCCCGCGCCAGGGGAGGCTTACGAGCAGTACTTC.

The chain links TRBV6-1 to TRBJ2-6; no clear D. V dropped 7 bases and J dropped 4 bases, with 17 bases sitting between them. The CDR3 contains 16 residues. CDR1 is MNHNS, CDR2 SASEGT, per germline. CDR3 DNA sequence: TGTGCCAGCACCACTGTTCCCGGGTCCGGGGCCAACGTCCTGACTTTC. Protein product: CASTTVPGSGANVLTF.

CDR3 region: CGKGPNLAKNIQYF. The CDR3 region has the DNA TGCGGGAAAGGGCCCAACCTAGCCAAAAACATTCAGTACTTC. The chain couples TRBV20-1 to TRBJ2-4, with unresolved D. The CDR3 covers 14 residues. Germline V gene data show CDR1 as DFQATT and CDR2 as SNEGSKA (reference sequence).

This clonotype was observed many times. The rearrangement joins TRBV29-1 to TRBJ1-1, with 7 bases matching TRBD1. Trimming removed 3 bases from V and 4 bases from J; junction bases left unmatched: 20. CDR1 is SQVTM, CDR2 ANQGSEA, per germline. The CDR3 is made up of 18 amino acids. CDR3 region: CSVDPPRGPSRGGTEAFF. The CDR3 DNA is TGCAGCGTTGATCCTCCCCGGGGCCCATCCAGGGGGGGCACTGAAGCTTTCTTT.

At least ten counts were recorded for this clonotype. V is TRBV7-3 and J is TRBJ1-1; 7 bases match TRBD1. V lost 5 bases, J lost 3 bases, and 3 bases stayed unmatched. Germline V lookup: CDR1 SGHTA, CDR2 FQGTGA. The CDR3 loop spans 13 amino acids. CDR3 DNA: TGTGCCAGCAGCACCGACAGGGACACTGAAGCTTTCTTT. Its protein is CASSTDRDTEAFF.

This clonotype was counted many times. The chain couples TRBV7-2 to TRBJ2-7; D unclear. CDR1 and CDR2 from the germline V gene are SGHTA and FQGNSA. V was trimmed by 8 bases and J by 2 bases, leaving 16 bases between them. The CDR3 totals 14 residues. This chain's CDR3 is CASSITRWAYEQYF. The CDR3, as DNA: TGTGCCAGCTCGATCACGAGGTGGGCCTACGAGCAGTACTTC.

This clonotype was detected only a few times. The chain has TRBV7-9 and TRBJ2-7, with a weak D call TRBD1 (6 bases). The CDR3 is 16 amino acids. The germline CDR1 and CDR2 sequences are SEHNR and FQNEAQ (reference sequence). The V gene lost 5 bases and the J gene lost 3 bases, with 20 bases spanning the gap. CDR3 coding DNA: TGTGCCAGCAGCCCGCTTGGGCAGGGGACGAACTACGAGCAGTACTTC. Translation gives CASSPLGQGTNYEQYF.

This clonotype has at least ten counts. The V gene is TRBV14, the J gene TRBJ2-1; D could derive from TRBD1 or TRBD2 (6 bases each). The germline CDR1 and CDR2 sequences are SGHDN and FVKESK. CDR3 length: 20 amino acids. V lost 0 bases and J 3 bases, leaving 24 bases between the germline ends. The CDR3 DNA is TGTGCCAGCAGCCAAGATGGCAGGGGCCCCGGGACTCCCGACTACAATGAGCAGTTCTTC. Translating gives CASSQDGRGPGTPDYNEQFF.

The V gene is TRBV7-9, the J gene TRBJ1-4, with D maybe TRBD1 (5 bases). Germline loops: CDR1 SEHNR, CDR2 FQNEAQ (reference sequence). This CDR3 comprises 13 residues. The germline V and J ends were trimmed by 6 bases and 5 bases, with 10 bases remaining between them. The chain's CDR3 is CASRGDGNEKLFF. CDR3 sequence (DNA): TGTGCCAGCAGGGGGGACGGGAATGAAAAACTGTTTTTT.

As for this clonotype: Since a much larger clone is just one base distant, this may be a read error. V usage is TRBV12-3 or TRBV12-4 and J usage is TRBJ2-2; D is unresolved. Trimming left V 10 bases short and J 7 bases short, with 16 bases between. This CDR3 spans 13 amino acids. The CDR3 sequence is CANTPPGNGELFF. In DNA, the CDR3 is TGTGCCAACACCCCCCCTGGGAACGGGGAGCTGTTTTTT.

In this sample, this clonotype turned up many times. The V gene is TRBV18, the J gene TRBJ2-7; D might be TRBD1 or TRBD2, each matching 6 bases. Trimming stripped 2 bases from V and 3 bases from J, with 14 bases between. The CDR3 sequence is 15 residues long. Per germline, CDR1 KGHSH and CDR2 LQKENI. The CDR3 loop is CASSPWRGSFYEQYF. CDR3 in DNA: TGTGCCAGCTCACCATGGAGGGGGTCCTTCTACGAGCAGTACTTC.

A remark on this clonotype: A far larger clone lies a single base away; this is likely a read error. The V call is TRBV7-3, the J call TRBJ2-5; 10 bases are a match to TRBD2. The CDR3 length is 16 residues. CDR1 and CDR2 (germline): SGHTA, FQGTGA. The CDR3 spells CTSSLGQREGQETQYF. CDR3 sequence (DNA): TGTACCAGCAGCTTGGGCCAGCGGGAGGGCCAGGAGACCCAGTACTTC.

The chain is built from TRBV6-2 or TRBV6-3 and TRBJ2-7; TRBD1 aligns across 9 bases. Germline CDR1 reads MNHEY; CDR2 reads SVGEGT. The J segment lost 3 bases and the V segment lost 6 bases, leaving 3 bases of the junction unmatched. This CDR3 spans 13 amino acids. The CDR3 loop reads CASRWTGDYEQYF. CDR3 in DNA: TGTGCCAGCAGATGGACAGGGGACTACGAGCAGTACTTC.

The gene calls are TRBV5-6 and TRBJ1-5; 11 nucleotides line up with TRBD1. Trimming cost V 4 bases and J 7 bases; bases outside gene matches: 10. This CDR3 has 16 amino acids. The germline V gene has CDR1 SGHDT and CDR2 YYEEEE. In nucleotides, the CDR3 is TGTGCCAGCAGCCACGGGACAGGGGGTGCGAACCAGCCCCAGCATTTT. Translated, it gives CASSHGTGGANQPQHF. The complete variable domain, with remaining parts taken from reference TRBV5-6 and TRBJ1-5, reads DAGVTQSPTHLIKTRGQQVTLRCSPKSGHDTVSWYQQALGQGPQFIFQYYEEEERQRGNFPDRFSGHQFPNYSSELNVNALLLGDSALYLCASSHGTGGANQPQHFGDGTRLSIL.

A few counts support this clonotype. The CDR3, as DNA: TGTGCCAGCAGCCCCACCGTAACACAAGGGGACACTGAAGCTTTCTTT. The encoded protein is CASSPTVTQGDTEAFF. The chain combines TRBV11-2 with TRBJ1-1, with D possibly matching TRBD1 (5 bases). Trimming removed 5 bases from V and 3 bases from J, with 19 bases in between. The germline CDR1 and CDR2 sequences are SGHAT and FQNNGV. The CDR3 is 16 amino acids.

This clonotype occurred many times. The CDR3 DNA is TGCGCCAGCAGCCCACAGGGGGCCGACTATGGCTACACCTTC. This codes for CASSPQGADYGYTF. The chain recombines TRBV5-1 with TRBJ1-2, with 9 bases fitting TRBD1. CDR3 size: 14 residues. Germline-derived CDR1 and CDR2 are SGHRS and YFSETQ. After removal of 4 bases from V and 3 bases from J, the junction contained 4 bases not matched to a gene.

The chain joins TRBV24-1 to TRBJ2-7; D is ambiguous. Germline assignment: CDR1 KGHDR and CDR2 SFDVKD. Trimming shortened V by 5 bases and J by 5 bases, and 9 bases separated the two germline ends. CDR3 length: 12 amino acids. CDR3 loop: CATSGGVDEQYF. The CDR3 region has the DNA TGTGCCACCAGTGGGGGTGTTGACGAGCAGTACTTC.